This paragraph reports one T cell receptor (beta chain). In its sample, this clone was seen once. Its antigen remains unidentified. No qualities accompany the bases; no much larger clone lies one base away. The data were obtained in a study of CD4 T cells in lung cancer (dated by TCRdb to between 2018 and 2021). Describing the broader study: The study screened blood T cells of NSCLC patients for responses to candidate mutation-encoded neoepitopes and isolated neoantigen-specific CD4+ T-cell clones and TCRs. Tumor and non-adjacent lung tissue came from several patients undergoing curative-intent resections for stage I-III non-small cell lung cancer. The resected patients had lung adenocarcinoma or squamous cell carcinoma, were aged 60 to 69 at blood donation, and mostly were former smokers. Before blood donation, patients had received treatments including platinum chemotherapy, and some received nivolumab or pembrolizumab. The frequency of neoantigen-specific clonotypes in tumor resections, non-adjacent lung and cultured T-cell products was followed using TCRB deep sequencing. Results the study describes overall, beyond this receptor: Some blood-derived responses might reflect in vitro priming of naive T cells or cross-reactivity rather than memory responses to the cancer.

The CDR3 contains 14 residues, cysteine and phenylalanine counted. CDR3 DNA is the only sequence kept; it has 42 bases, read in frame from the first base. Cut back by 6 bases and 0 bases, the V and J ends lie 9 bases apart. CDR1 and CDR2, looked up from the germline V gene, are MNHEY and SVGAGI. Receptor amplification or capture employed the immunoSEQ multiplex PCR assay. DNA was isolated using Qiagen DNeasy or QIAamp micro DNA kits, and TCRB was sequenced using the Adaptive Biotechnology human TCRB sequencing kit. TCRB libraries were sequenced on an Illumina MiSeq. Concerning the study's data processing: TCRB sequence data were analyzed using the kit provider's software, and tumor enrichment of clonotype templates was assessed with Fisher's exact test. As stored in TCRdb, this immuneACCESS dataset retains in-frame rearrangements with V and J assigned. A fraction of the clones does not appear; measured against another copy, unresolved V genes explain less than half of the discrepancy, and the remainder lacks a known reason. V, J and clone size were drawn from that table, and D and trimming were deduced from the DNA. The sample includes approximately 11,000 clones, with around 69% observed a single time. The top ten constitute less than 20% of the sample.

Non-adjacent lung tissue was collected from the same resection as far from the malignant lesion as possible, at a distance of at least 3 cm. The specimen was normal lung tissue taken away from the tumor. The rearranged segments are TRBV6-5 and TRBJ1-3, with the identity of the D gene unclear. The receptor comes from a man aged 60 to 69 with non-small cell lung cancer. The bases are TGTGCCAGCAGGCCCCGCAGCTCTGGAAACACCATATATTTT. The encoded protein is CASRPRSSGNTIYF.